Below are 12 T cell receptor beta chains sequenced from a single sample in a study of shared clonotypes between healthy human individuals. Generated by immunoSEQ multiplex PCR, the TCRdb table keeps only in-frame clones and is missing some. The sample has more than 1,200,000 clones; around 98.5% are singletons. Sequencing input: naive CD4+ T cells sorted from blood. Sample subset: CD45RA+ positively selected. The receptors shown here come from a man aged 25-40 years in good health.

The chain uses TRBV4-1 and TRBJ2-4; tentative D call: TRBD2 (5 bases). The CDR3 runs to 15 residues. V was trimmed by 0 bases and J by 3 bases, leaving 9 bases between them. The germline V gene encodes CDR1 MGHRA and CDR2 YSYEKL. The CDR3 nucleotides are TGCGCCAGCAGCCAAGAAGGGAGCTTCAAAAACATTCAGTACTTC. This translates into CASSQEGSFKNIQYF.

This chain connects TRBV7-8 to TRBJ1-3; D is perhaps TRBD1 (5 bases). This CDR3 region has 13 residues. V lost 5 bases and J 2 bases, leaving 7 bases between the germline ends. Germline loops: CDR1 SGHVS, CDR2 FQNEAQ. CDR3 residues: CASSTRAGNTIYF. Written as DNA, the CDR3 is TGTGCCAGCAGCACCAGGGCTGGAAACACCATATATTTT.

This clone is a singleton in its sample. J is TRBJ2-5 and V is TRBV18; D may be TRBD1 (5 bases). Per the germline V gene, CDR1 is KGHSH and CDR2 is LQKENI. The germline V and J ends were trimmed by 3 bases and 4 bases, with 12 bases remaining between them. The CDR3 is 14 residues long. For the CDR3, the DNA is TGTGCCAGCTCACCGCCAGGGCCGCGAGAGACCCAGTACTTC. Translated, it gives CASSPPGPRETQYF.

This chain connects TRBV7-2 to TRBJ2-7; D is unclear. V lost 3 bases to trimming and J lost 3 bases, with 15 bases between them. CDR1 is SGHTA and CDR2 is FQGNSA in the germline V gene. The CDR3 length is 15 residues. The CDR3 DNA is TGTGCCAGCAGCTTGTCGTCTGGGGATTACTACGAGCAGTACTTC. Its translation: CASSLSSGDYYEQYF.

This chain uses TRBV7-9 with TRBJ1-1, with a weak D call TRBD1 (5 bases). The CDR3 loop spans 13 amino acids. The V gene lost 1 base and the J gene lost 10 bases, with 13 bases spanning the gap. The germline V gene has CDR1 SEHNR and CDR2 FQNEAQ (reference sequence). DNA of the CDR3: TGTGCCAGCAGCTTAGATTTGGGGACCGGAGCTTTCTTT. Encoded protein: CASSLDLGTGAFF.

V is TRBV5-4 and J is TRBJ2-3; tentatively, D is TRBD2 (5 bases). Germline V gene sequence: CDR1 SGHNT, CDR2 YYREEE (reference sequence). The V and J ends lost 6 bases and 2 bases respectively, with 16 bases between them. The length of the CDR3 is 15 residues. This CDR3 reads CASTRPGEDTDTQYF. For the CDR3, the DNA is TGTGCCAGCACCCGCCCCGGGGAAGACACAGATACGCAGTATTTT.

To note about this clone: Other DNA sequences within the sample encode an identical CDR3. The chain combines TRBV28 with TRBJ2-7, with D uncertain. CDR3 size: 12 residues. Trimming removed 1 base from V and 4 bases from J, with 5 bases in between. CDR1 is MDHEN and CDR2 is SYDVKM in the germline V gene. CDR3 sequence (DNA): TGTGCCAGCAGTTTATCTTCTTACGAGCAGTACTTC. Translation gives CASSLSSYEQYF.

The chain is built from TRBV4-2 and TRBJ2-1; TRBD1 agrees at 11 bases. The CDR3 is made up of 15 amino acids. Germline lookup yields CDR1 LGHNA and CDR2 YNFKEQ. After removal of 1 base from V and 5 bases from J, the junction contained 1 base not matched to a gene. DNA for the CDR3: TGTGCCAGCAGCCAAGCGGGACAGGGGGACAATGAGCAGTTCTTC. Amino acids: CASSQAGQGDNEQFF.

Worth noting for this clone: Other DNA sequences in this sample translate to the same CDR3. The gene calls are TRBV7-9 and TRBJ2-7; no reliable D call. V lost 5 bases and J lost 4, with 9 bases in between. CDR1 SEHNR and CDR2 FQNEAQ come from the germline V gene (reference sequence). This CDR3 has 12 residues. The CDR3 DNA reads TGTGCCAGCAGCCCGTACTCATACGAGCAGTACTTC. Its translation is CASSPYSYEQYF.

The genes are TRBV7-2 and TRBJ2-7; 10 positions match TRBD2. The germline V gene has CDR1 SGHTA and CDR2 FQGNSA. The CDR3 runs 14 residues. Losses at the gene ends were 5 bases for V and 7 bases for J; bases not matched to a gene: 8. The CDR3 DNA reads as TGTGCCAGCAGCCCTCTAGCGGGAGTGCAAGAGCAGTACTTC. It is translated as CASSPLAGVQEQYF.

This clone was seen only once. The chain has TRBV7-3 and TRBJ2-7; TRBD1 matches at 7 bases. Germline V gives CDR1 SGHTA, CDR2 FQGTGA. With 5 bases clipped from V and 10 bases from J, the junction kept 11 bases outside the gene matches. CDR3 length: 13 amino acids. The CDR3 region has the DNA TGTGCCAGCAGCCCTGGGAGTGGGGACAGCCAGTACTTC. As protein: CASSPGSGDSQYF.

This clone showed up just once. This chain connects TRBV2 to TRBJ2-7; D may be TRBD1 (5 bases). There are 14 residues in the CDR3. Trimming took 2 bases from V and 4 from J, leaving 12 bases between them. CDR1 and CDR2 (germline): SNHLY, FYNNEI. The CDR3 protein is CASSEYRTLYEQYF. CDR3 in DNA: TGTGCCAGCAGTGAATACAGGACCCTATACGAGCAGTACTTC.